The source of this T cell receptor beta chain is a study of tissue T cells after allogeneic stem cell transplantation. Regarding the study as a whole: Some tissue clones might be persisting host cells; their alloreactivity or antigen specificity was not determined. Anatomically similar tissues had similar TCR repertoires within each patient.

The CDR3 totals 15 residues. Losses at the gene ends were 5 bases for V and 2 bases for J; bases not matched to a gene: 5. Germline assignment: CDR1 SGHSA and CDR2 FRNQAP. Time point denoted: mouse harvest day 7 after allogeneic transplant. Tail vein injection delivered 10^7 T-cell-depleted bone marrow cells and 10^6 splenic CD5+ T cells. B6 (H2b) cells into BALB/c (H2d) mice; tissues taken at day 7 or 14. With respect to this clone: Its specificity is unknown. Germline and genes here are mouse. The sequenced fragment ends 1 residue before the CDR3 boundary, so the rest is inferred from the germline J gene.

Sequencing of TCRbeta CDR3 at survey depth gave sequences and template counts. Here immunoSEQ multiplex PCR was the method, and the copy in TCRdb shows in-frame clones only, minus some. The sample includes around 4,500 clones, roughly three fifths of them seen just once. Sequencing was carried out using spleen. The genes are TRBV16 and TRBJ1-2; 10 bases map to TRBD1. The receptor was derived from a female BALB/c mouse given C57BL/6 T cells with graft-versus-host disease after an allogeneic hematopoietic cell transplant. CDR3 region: CASSNPGQGNSDYTF. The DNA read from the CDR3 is TGTGCAAGCAGCAATCCGGGACAGGGGAACTCCGACTACACC.